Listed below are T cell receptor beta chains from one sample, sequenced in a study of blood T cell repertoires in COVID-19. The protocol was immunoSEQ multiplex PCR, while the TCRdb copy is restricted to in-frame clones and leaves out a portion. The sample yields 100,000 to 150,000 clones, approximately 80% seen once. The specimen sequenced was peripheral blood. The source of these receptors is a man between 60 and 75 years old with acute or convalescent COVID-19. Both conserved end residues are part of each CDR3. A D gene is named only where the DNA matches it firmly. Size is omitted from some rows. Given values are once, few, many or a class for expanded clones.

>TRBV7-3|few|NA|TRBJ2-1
TGTGCCAGCAGCTCCGTAGCAGGGGTCGGGAATGAGCAGTTCTTC
CASSSVAGVGNEQFF
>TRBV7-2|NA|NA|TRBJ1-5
TGTGCCAGCAGCTTAGTTGGCCAGAATCAGCCCCAGCATTTT
CASSLVGQNQPQHF
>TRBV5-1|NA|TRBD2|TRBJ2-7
TGCGCCAGCAGCCTGACTAGCGGAGGGCCCTACGAGCAGTACTTC
CASSLTSGGPYEQYF
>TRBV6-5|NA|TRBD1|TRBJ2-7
TGTGCCAGCAGTCACCGGGACAGATCCTACGAGCAGTACTTC
CASSHRDRSYEQYF
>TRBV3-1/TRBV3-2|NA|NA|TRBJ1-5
TGTGCCAGCAGCCAAGGGTATAATACTGGTCAGCCCCAGCATTTT
CASSQGYNTGQPQHF
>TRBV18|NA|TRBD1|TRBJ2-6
TGTGCCAGCTCACCAATACAGGGGAGCCGAGGTATATTTCTCTCCGGGGCCAACGTCCTGACTTTC
CASSPIQGSRGIFLSGANVLTF
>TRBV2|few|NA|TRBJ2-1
TGTGCCAGCAGTGAGATACTAGATTTGGATGAGCAGTTCTTC
CASSEILDLDEQFF
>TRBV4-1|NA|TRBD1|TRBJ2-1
TGCGCCAGCAGCCTACTAGGGACAGGTTACAATGAGCAGTTCTTC
CASSLLGTGYNEQFF
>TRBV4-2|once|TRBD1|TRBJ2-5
TGTGCCAGCAGCCAAGATGTGACAGGGGGCTGGGAGACCCAGTACTTC
CASSQDVTGGWETQYF
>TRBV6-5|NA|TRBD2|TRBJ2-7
TGTGCCAGCAGTTACCGGCGGGGGAAATCCTACGAGCAGTACTTC
CASSYRRGKSYEQYF
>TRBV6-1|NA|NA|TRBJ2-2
TGTGCCAGCAGTGAAGGGCCTGGGAACACCGGGGAGCTGTTTTTT
CASSEGPGNTGELFF
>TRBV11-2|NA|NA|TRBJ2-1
TGTGCCAGCAGCTTAGGGTGGGGGGGCCCCTCCTACAATGAGCAGTTCTTC
CASSLGWGGPSYNEQFF
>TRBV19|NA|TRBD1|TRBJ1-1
TGTGCCAGTAGTTCCGACAGGGGGCCGAACACTGAAGCTTTCTTT
CASSSDRGPNTEAFF
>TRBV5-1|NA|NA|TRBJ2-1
TGCGCCAGCAGCCTGGGCGAGAGCTCCTACAATGAGCAGTTCTTC
CASSLGESSYNEQFF
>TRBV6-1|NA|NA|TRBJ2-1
TGTGCCAGCAGTGAAGCCGGCTTAAGGGGGACGGCCTACAATGAGCAGTTCTTC
CASSEAGLRGTAYNEQFF
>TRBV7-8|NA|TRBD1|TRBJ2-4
TGTGCCAGCACCAATACGGGACAGCGATTTCTAGCCAAAAACATTCAGTACTTC
CASTNTGQRFLAKNIQYF
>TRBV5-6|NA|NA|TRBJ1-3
TGTGCCAGCAGCTTGTGGGACTACGGTAACACCATATATTTT
CASSLWDYGNTIYF
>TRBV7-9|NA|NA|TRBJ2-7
TGTGCCAGCAGCTCTCGAATGGGCCATATCTACGGCTACGAGCAGTACTTC
CASSSRMGHIYGYEQYF
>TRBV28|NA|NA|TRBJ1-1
TGTGCCAGCATGTCAAAGGGGTCTGAAGCTTTCTTT
CASMSKGSEAFF
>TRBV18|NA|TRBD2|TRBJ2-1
TGTGCCAGCTCACTACCGGGACTAGCTATATTCTTC
CASSLPGLAIFF
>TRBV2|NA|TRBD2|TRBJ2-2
TGTGCCAGCAGGGGGACTAGCGGGAGGGCCCGGGCCGGGGAGCTGTTTTTT
CASRGTSGRARAGELFF
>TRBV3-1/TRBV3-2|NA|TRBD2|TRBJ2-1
TGTGCCAGCACCCGACTAGCGGGCTCCTACAATGAGCAGTTCTTC
CASTRLAGSYNEQFF